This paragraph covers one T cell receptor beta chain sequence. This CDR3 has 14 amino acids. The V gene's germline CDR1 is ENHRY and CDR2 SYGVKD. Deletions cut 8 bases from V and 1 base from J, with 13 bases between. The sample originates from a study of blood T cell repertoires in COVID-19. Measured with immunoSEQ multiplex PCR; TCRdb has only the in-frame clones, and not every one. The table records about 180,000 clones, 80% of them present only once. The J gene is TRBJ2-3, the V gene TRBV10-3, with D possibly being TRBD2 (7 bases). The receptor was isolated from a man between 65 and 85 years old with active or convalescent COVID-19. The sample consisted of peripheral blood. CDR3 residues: CAIRGAGGTDTQYF. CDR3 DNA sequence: TGTGCCATCCGGGGGGCCGGGGGCACAGATACGCAGTATTTT.